A single sample is the source of the 14 T cell receptor beta chains below, sequenced in a study of post-analysis software for immune sequencing data. Overall study results and limits: In patients, TRBV5-6, TRBV5-1 and TRBV20-1 belonged to roughly five TRBV segments found more frequently than in controls.

Carried by the TCR beta cDNA libraries were unique molecular identifiers. Via MiXCR, TCRdb re-called the PCR reads, giving one row per CDR3 protein. This sample has hundreds of thousands of distinct CDR3 sequences, with roughly 50% found just once. What these receptors recognize is not known. The sample consisted of blood. The receptors come from a girl aged 5 to 17 with multiple sclerosis.

V and J are TRBV7-9 and TRBJ2-1, with 8 bases fitting TRBD2. CDR3 length: 15 residues. CDR1 and CDR2 (germline): SEHNR, FQNEAQ (reference sequence). The V and J ends lost 5 bases and 8 bases, in that order; junction bases with no gene match: 11. CDR3 nucleotides: TGTGCCAGCAGCCAACTAGGCGCGGGGGGCTATGAGCAGTTCTTC. Its translation: CASSQLGAGGYEQFF.

This chain connects TRBV3-1 to TRBJ2-1, with 9 bases lining up with TRBD1. The germline CDR1 and CDR2 sequences are LGHDT and YNNKEL (reference sequence). V shed 3 bases, J shed 9 bases, and the junction held 6 bases outside the gene matches. This CDR3 is 14 amino acids long. The CDR3 nucleotides are TGTGCCAGCAGCCAGGGGACAGGGTCATCTGAGCAGTTCTTC. It yields the protein CASSQGTGSSEQFF.

This clonotype was counted a few times. The chain links TRBV29-1 to TRBJ1-5; D gene ambiguous. This CDR3 is built from 13 residues. In germline, CDR1 is SQVTM, CDR2 ANQGSEA. The V end was cut by 6 bases, the J end by 0 bases, with 9 bases between. CDR3 residues: CSVATDSNQPQHF. Written as DNA, the CDR3 is TGCAGCGTGGCTACAGATAGCAATCAGCCCCAGCATTTT.

This clonotype has just one count. The chain combines TRBV4-2 with TRBJ2-1; 8 bases are shared with TRBD2. V gave up 4 bases and J gave up 9 bases; unmatched junction bases: 5. The CDR3 sequence is 13 residues long. Germline lookup yields CDR1 LGHNA and CDR2 YNFKEQ. In DNA, the CDR3 is TGTGCCAGCAGCCTCGGGGGGGCCAGTGAGCAGTTCTTC. Translating gives CASSLGGASEQFF.

About this clonotype itself: The CDR3 does not end in the conserved phenylalanine or tryptophan, so this is likely a read error. The chain has TRBV20-1 and TRBJ2-5; 8 bases are shared with TRBD2. The CDR3 contains 13 residues. Germline V gene sequence: CDR1 DFQATT, CDR2 SNEGSKA (reference sequence). V shed 6 bases, J shed 2 bases, and the junction held 5 bases outside the gene matches. The CDR3, as DNA: TGCAGTGCCACTCCTAGCGGGCAAGAGACCCAGTACTGC. This sequence encodes CSATPSGQETQYC.

About this clonotype: The junction does not match germline at one end; this may be a read error. This chain connects TRBV13 to TRBJ2-7; 10 positions agree with TRBD2. CDR3 length equals 15 residues. Germline V gene sequence: CDR1 PRHDT, CDR2 FYEKMQ (reference sequence). The DNA of the CDR3 is TGCGCCAGCAGCATAAGGACTAGCGGCTCCTACGAGCAGTACTTC. Translating gives CASSIRTSGSYEQYF.

V is TRBV9 and J is TRBJ2-7, with 9 bases lining up with TRBD2. Trimming cost V 3 bases and J 2 bases; bases outside gene matches: 3. The V gene's germline CDR1 is SGDLS and CDR2 YYNGEE. The CDR3 is 14 residues long. Here the CDR3 reads CASSGGGDTYEQYF. For the CDR3, the DNA is TGTGCCAGCAGCGGCGGGGGGGACACCTACGAGCAGTACTTC.

The chain links TRBV12-3 or TRBV12-4 to TRBJ1-2, with D possibly being TRBD1 (6 bases). The CDR3 has 13 amino acids. V gave up 3 bases and J gave up 7 bases, with 12 bases separating them. CDR3 coding DNA: TGTGCCAGCAGTTTTGGACAGCCACCTGGCTACACCTTC. Translation: CASSFGQPPGYTF.

There are many counts of this clonotype. The chain links TRBV7-2 to TRBJ2-1, with D unresolved. The CDR3 consists of 15 residues. V was trimmed by 0 bases and J by 0 bases, leaving 6 bases between them. The germline CDR1 and CDR2 sequences are SGHTA and FQGNSA. CDR3: CASSLAPRSYNEQFF. The CDR3 nucleotides are TGTGCCAGCAGCTTAGCACCACGCTCCTACAATGAGCAGTTCTTC. Full variable domain (remainder filled in from reference TRBV7-2 and TRBJ2-1): GAGVSQSPSNKVTEKGKDVELRCDPISGHTALYWYRQSLGQGLEFLIYFQGNSAPDKSGLPSDRFSAERTGGSVSTLTIQRTQQEDSAVYLCASSLAPRSYNEQFFGPGTRLTVL.

V gene TRBV10-3 combines with J gene TRBJ1-1; unclear D gene. The CDR3 extends over 13 amino acids. V dropped 6 bases and J dropped 1 base, with 9 bases sitting between them. Germline V gene sequence: CDR1 ENHRY, CDR2 SYGVKD. The CDR3 reads CAISQLGNTEAFF. The CDR3, as DNA: TGTGCCATCAGCCAGCTGGGGAACACTGAAGCTTTCTTT.

In this sample, this clonotype turned up many times. The chain recombines TRBV10-3 with TRBJ2-7, with a tentative D call TRBD1 (6 bases). V gave up 6 bases and J gave up 4 bases, with 10 bases separating them. The CDR3 covers 12 residues. Germline CDR1 reads ENHRY; CDR2 reads SYGVKD. The chain's CDR3 is CAISEQGYEQYF. The CDR3 DNA reads as TGTGCCATCAGCGAACAGGGATACGAGCAGTACTTC.

The gene calls are TRBV12-3 or TRBV12-4 and TRBJ2-1; D may be TRBD1 (5 bases). This CDR3 comprises 13 residues. The V gene lost 6 bases and the J gene lost 5 bases, with 11 bases spanning the gap. CDR3 in DNA: TGTGCCAGCAGAGGGGCAGCCCACAATGAGCAGTTCTTC. Protein product: CASRGAAHNEQFF.

As to this clonotype: A read error may produce the germline difference seen at one junction end. The chain is built from TRBV2 and TRBJ2-1; 9 bases map to TRBD2. Germline values: CDR1 SNHLY, CDR2 FYNNEI. The CDR3 length is 20 residues. CDR3 loop: CAISSPTGTSTAEGYNEQFF. For the CDR3, the DNA is TGTGCCATCAGTTCCCCTACCGGGACTAGCACGGCGGAGGGCTACAATGAGCAGTTCTTC. Based on the CDR3 plus reference TRBV2 and TRBJ2-1, the full variable domain is EPEVTQTPSHQVTQMGQEVILRCVPISNHLYFYWYRQILGQKVEFLVSFYNNEISEKSEIFDDQFSVERPDGSNFTLKIRSTKLEDSAMYFCAISSPTGTSTAEGYNEQFFGPGTRLTVL.

The chain couples TRBV20-1 to TRBJ2-4; D tentatively reads TRBD1 or TRBD2 (5 bases each). The end of the DNA aligns better with TRBJ2-7, so the J call may be wrong. This CDR3 is 13 amino acids long. Germline CDR1 is DFQATT and CDR2 is SNEGSKA (reference sequence). CDR3 sequence: CSARKGPSYEQYF. In DNA form, the CDR3 reads TGCAGTGCTAGAAAGGGACCCTCCTACGAGCAGTACTTC.